This is a list of T cell receptor beta chains from one sample in a study of T cell repertoires in cytomegalovirus infection. One entry per CDR3 protein, called by TCRdb with MiXCR from the reads. This repertoire shows 150,000 to 200,000 distinct CDR3 sequences, 13% to 15% found once; its top ten account for more than 20%. Sample: PBMCs. The receptors come from a human donor in good health (CMV status not recorded). Some clones in this sample may be carry-over from other donors' samples. The CDR3 runs from the conserved cysteine through the conserved F or W.

j_call v_call cdr3_aa
TRBJ2-1 TRBV12-3/TRBV12-4 CASSLGLYNEQFF
TRBJ1-1 TRBV7-2 CASSSDGTNTEAFF
TRBJ2-1 TRBV29-1 CSVGPEQFF
TRBJ1-6 TRBV7-2 CASSNTGLFNSPLHF
TRBJ1-5 TRBV7-2 CASSLGVVGGIGNQPQHF
TRBJ2-3 TRBV7-8 CASSPLLAGASTDTQYF
TRBJ2-5 TRBV7-6 CASSSGPKTQETQYF
TRBJ1-2 TRBV24-1 CATSDRGQGEGYTF
TRBJ1-5 TRBV20-1 CSARWTGGSRGNQPQHF
TRBJ2-3 TRBV7-2 CASSWRQGPSTDTQYF
TRBJ2-1 TRBV28 CATSVSGPSGEQFF
TRBJ2-1 TRBV7-3 CASSAGSSYNEQFF
TRBJ1-5 TRBV20-1 CSAERGTYSNQPQHF
TRBJ1-5 TRBV12-3/TRBV12-4 CASSLLQGASGQPQHF
TRBJ2-2 TRBV6-4 CASQKEENTGELFF
TRBJ2-1 TRBV27 CASSFILAGNNEQFF
TRBJ2-1 TRBV11-2 CASSFDGSYNEQFF
TRBJ2-3 TRBV7-2 CASSYRGLGPDTQYF
TRBJ1-1 TRBV28 CASSLSGGSTEAFF
TRBJ2-7 TRBV20-1 CSARGIRQRELSYEQYF
TRBJ2-1 TRBV28 CASSSGTKREGGEQFF
TRBJ1-1 TRBV5-1 CASSSSVQGAEAFF
TRBJ2-7 TRBV11-1 CASSLRYRADEQYF
TRBJ2-7 TRBV29-1 CSVVPNRWGQGYEQYF
TRBJ2-3 TRBV7-2 CASSLKVLGDTQYF
TRBJ2-5 TRBV7-2 CASSLTGVQETQYF
TRBJ1-5 TRBV6-2/TRBV6-3 CASSYSTFQPQHF
TRBJ1-2 TRBV18 CASSPNTEGIGGYTF
TRBJ2-1 TRBV20-1 CSASLLGQDGLEQFF
TRBJ2-1 TRBV7-8 CASSLSGSPYNEQFF
TRBJ2-1 TRBV6-2/TRBV6-3 CASSSLAGPYNEQFF
TRBJ2-7 TRBV7-8 CASSPGTATFIEQYF
TRBJ2-6 TRBV7-9 CASSLEPTLDVLTF
TRBJ1-2 TRBV29-1 CSAWTPDGYTF
TRBJ1-3 TRBV7-4 CASSVSQGSGNTIYF
TRBJ2-1 TRBV7-2 CASSLGMTPENEQFF
TRBJ1-5 TRBV6-6 CASSYSSWEPQHF
TRBJ2-2 TRBV28 CASTPTNGGTNTGELFF
TRBJ1-1 TRBV28 CASSLRVLNEAFF
TRBJ2-2 TRBV7-3 CASSRRAGGSYTGELFF
TRBJ2-7 TRBV6-5 CASRPDRDEQYF
TRBJ1-5 TRBV7-2 CASSLAGQGTNQPQHF
TRBJ2-5 TRBV14 CASSQDAGGGPQETQYF
TRBJ1-6 TRBV25-1 CASSELDLRGIHF
TRBJ2-3 TRBV7-9 CASSFNSGVGTQYF
TRBJ1-3 TRBV28 CASSSPLGTGSGNTIYF
TRBJ1-5 TRBV10-3 CAISDRDRGERPQHF
TRBJ1-3 TRBV6-6 CASCLGQTGNTIYF
TRBJ1-5 TRBV7-2 CASSLGGSSNQPQHF
TRBJ2-7 TRBV28 CASSGREQYF
TRBJ2-2 TRBV28 CASSNRLGGELFF
TRBJ2-7 TRBV28 CASSKLTRLAGGYEQYF
TRBJ1-2 TRBV18 CASSPRDTSRGYTF
TRBJ1-5 TRBV7-9 CASSLRQGSINQPQHF
TRBJ2-2 TRBV29-1 CSVEDRGGSNTGELFF